Here is one T cell receptor beta chain with its context. Its specificity is unknown. The CDR3 has 13 amino acids. The germline CDR1 and CDR2 sequences are MNHNS and SASEGT. V was pared by 6 bases and J by 2 bases, with 4 bases of the junction left unmatched. The data were taken from a study of cytomegalovirus exposure and HLA in healthy donors. TCRdb's table, derived via immunoSEQ multiplex PCR, lists solely in-frame clones and lacks some. The sample shows about 66,000 clones, about 97% of them seen only once. Regarding the study as a whole: Cytomegalovirus-associated status was assigned to some 180 TCR beta chains. TCR sequences were mostly rare, though some public TCRs occurred in many donors. Cytomegalovirus status was reportedly diagnosed by the classifier with high sensitivity and specificity.

Sequencing input: PBMCs. The clonotype was recovered from a woman under 30 in good health and CMV-seropositive. The chain employs TRBV6-1 and TRBJ2-7, with TRBD1 identical over 7 bases. CDR3 coding DNA: TGTGCCAGCAGGAAGGGACAGACCTACGAGCAGTACTTC. Protein product: CASRKGQTYEQYF.